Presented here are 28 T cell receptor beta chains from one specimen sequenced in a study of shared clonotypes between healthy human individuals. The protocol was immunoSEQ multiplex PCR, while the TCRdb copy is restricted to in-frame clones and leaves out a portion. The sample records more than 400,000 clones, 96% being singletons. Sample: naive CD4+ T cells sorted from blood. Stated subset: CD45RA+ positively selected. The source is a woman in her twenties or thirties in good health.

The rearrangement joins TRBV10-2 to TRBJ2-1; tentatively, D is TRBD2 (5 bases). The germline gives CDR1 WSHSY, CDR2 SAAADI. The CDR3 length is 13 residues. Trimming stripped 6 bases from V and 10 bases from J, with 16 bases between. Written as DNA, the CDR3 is TGCGCCAGCAGGGGAGTGGGGAAAGCGGAGCAGTTCTTC. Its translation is CASRGVGKAEQFF.

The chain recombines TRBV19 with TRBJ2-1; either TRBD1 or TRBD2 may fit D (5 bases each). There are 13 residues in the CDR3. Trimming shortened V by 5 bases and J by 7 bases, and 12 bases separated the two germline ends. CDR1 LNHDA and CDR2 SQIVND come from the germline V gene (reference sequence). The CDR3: CASSPRDRNEQFF. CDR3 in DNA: TGTGCCAGTAGTCCCCGGGACCGAAATGAGCAGTTCTTC.

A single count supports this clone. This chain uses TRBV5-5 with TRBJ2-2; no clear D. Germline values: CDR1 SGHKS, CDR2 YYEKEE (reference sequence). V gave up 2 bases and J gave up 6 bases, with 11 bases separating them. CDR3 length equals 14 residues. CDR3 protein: CASSLLTLAGELFF. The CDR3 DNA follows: TGTGCCAGCAGCTTATTGACTCTCGCCGGGGAGCTGTTTTTT.

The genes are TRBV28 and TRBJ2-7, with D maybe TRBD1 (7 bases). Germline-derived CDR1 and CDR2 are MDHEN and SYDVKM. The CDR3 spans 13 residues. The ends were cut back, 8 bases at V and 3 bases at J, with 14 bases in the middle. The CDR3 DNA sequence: TGTGCCAGCTTGCAGGGGGGCCTCTACGAGCAGTACTTC. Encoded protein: CASLQGGLYEQYF.

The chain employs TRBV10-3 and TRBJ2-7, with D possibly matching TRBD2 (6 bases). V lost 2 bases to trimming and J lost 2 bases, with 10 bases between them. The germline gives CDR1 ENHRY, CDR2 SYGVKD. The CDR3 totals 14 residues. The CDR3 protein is CAISEGTLTYEQYF. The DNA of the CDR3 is TGTGCCATCAGTGAGGGGACTCTTACCTACGAGCAGTACTTC.

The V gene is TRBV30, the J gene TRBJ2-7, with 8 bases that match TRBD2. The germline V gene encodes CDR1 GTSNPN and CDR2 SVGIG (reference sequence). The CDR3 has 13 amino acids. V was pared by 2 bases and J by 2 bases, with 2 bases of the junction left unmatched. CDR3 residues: CAWSSGRTYEQYF. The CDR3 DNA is TGTGCCTGGAGTAGCGGGAGAACCTACGAGCAGTACTTC.

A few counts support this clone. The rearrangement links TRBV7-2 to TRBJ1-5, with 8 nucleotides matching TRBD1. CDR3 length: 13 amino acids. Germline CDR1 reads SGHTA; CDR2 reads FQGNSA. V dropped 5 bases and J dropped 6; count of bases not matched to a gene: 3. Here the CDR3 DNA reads TGTGCCAGCAGCCCAGGACAGGGTCAGCCCCAGCATTTT. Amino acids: CASSPGQGQPQHF.

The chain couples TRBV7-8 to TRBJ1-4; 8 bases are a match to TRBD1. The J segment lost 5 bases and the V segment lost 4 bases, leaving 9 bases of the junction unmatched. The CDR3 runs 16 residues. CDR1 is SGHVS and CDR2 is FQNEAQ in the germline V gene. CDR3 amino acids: CASSSHRGWVNEKLFF. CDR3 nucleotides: TGTGCCAGCAGCTCCCACAGGGGGTGGGTAAATGAAAAACTGTTTTTT.

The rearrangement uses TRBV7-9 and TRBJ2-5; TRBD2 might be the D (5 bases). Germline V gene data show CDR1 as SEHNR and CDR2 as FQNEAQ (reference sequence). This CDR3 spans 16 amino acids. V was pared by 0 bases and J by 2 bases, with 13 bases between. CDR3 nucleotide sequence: TGTGCCAGCAGCTTAGCGTGGCTAGCCACTCAAGAGACCCAGTACTTC. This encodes CASSLAWLATQETQYF.

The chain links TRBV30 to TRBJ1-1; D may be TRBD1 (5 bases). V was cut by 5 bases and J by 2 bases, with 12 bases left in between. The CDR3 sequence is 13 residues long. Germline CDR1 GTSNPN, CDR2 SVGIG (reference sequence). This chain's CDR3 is CAWDKTANTEAFF. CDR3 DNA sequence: TGTGCCTGGGATAAGACAGCTAACACTGAAGCTTTCTTT.

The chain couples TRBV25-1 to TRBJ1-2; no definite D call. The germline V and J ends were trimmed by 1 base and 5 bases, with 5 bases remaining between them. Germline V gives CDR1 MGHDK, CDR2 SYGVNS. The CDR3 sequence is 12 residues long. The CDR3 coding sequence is TGTGCCAGCAGTGAATGGGGATATGGCTACACCTTC. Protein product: CASSEWGYGYTF.

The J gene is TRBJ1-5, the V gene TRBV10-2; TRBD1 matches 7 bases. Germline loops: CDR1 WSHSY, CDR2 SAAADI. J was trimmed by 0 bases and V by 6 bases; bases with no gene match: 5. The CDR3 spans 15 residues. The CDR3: CASSQGTASNQPQHF. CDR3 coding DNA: TGCGCCAGCAGCCAGGGGACAGCTAGCAATCAGCCCCAGCATTTT.

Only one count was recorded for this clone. In nucleotides, the CDR3 is TGCGCCAGCAGCCCCCGGGATAGCGGGGACAAAAACATTCAGTACTTC. Protein sequence: CASSPRDSGDKNIQYF. The J gene is TRBJ2-4, the V gene TRBV4-1; 8 bases fit TRBD2. The CDR3 has 16 residues. Trimming cost V 4 bases and J 3 bases; bases outside gene matches: 8. Per germline, CDR1 MGHRA and CDR2 YSYEKL.

The CDR3 bases are TGTGCCAGCTTTGGACAGGGGAACACTGAAGCTTTCTTT. This codes for CASFGQGNTEAFF. This rearrangement joins TRBV28 to TRBJ1-1; 8 bases fit TRBD1. CDR3 size: 13 residues. The J segment lost 1 base and the V segment lost 8 bases, leaving 3 bases of the junction unmatched. Germline CDR1 is MDHEN and CDR2 is SYDVKM.

For the CDR3, the DNA is TGTGCCAGTAGTATTAGCGGGAGCGCAGATACGCAGTATTTT. Its protein product is CASSISGSADTQYF. V gene TRBV19 combines with J gene TRBJ2-3, with 9 nucleotides matching TRBD2. Looked up from germline, CDR1 is LNHDA and CDR2 is SQIVND (reference sequence). The CDR3 extends over 14 amino acids. Losses at the gene ends were 3 bases for V and 4 bases for J; bases not matched to a gene: 2.

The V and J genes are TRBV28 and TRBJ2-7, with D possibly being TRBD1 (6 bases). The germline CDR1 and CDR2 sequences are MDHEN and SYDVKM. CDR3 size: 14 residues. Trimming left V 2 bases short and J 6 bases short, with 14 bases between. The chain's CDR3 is CASSLPTGQSEQYF. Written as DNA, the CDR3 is TGTGCCAGCAGTTTACCTACCGGACAGTCCGAGCAGTACTTC.

CDR3 sequence (DNA): TGTGCCAGCAGCCAAGTGGAAAGCGGAAACTACGAGCAGTACTTC. This codes for CASSQVESGNYEQYF. The V and J genes are TRBV14 and TRBJ2-7, with D maybe TRBD2 (5 bases). Germline CDR1 SGHDN, CDR2 FVKESK. V gave up 1 base and J gave up 3 bases, with 13 bases separating them. The CDR3 has 15 amino acids.

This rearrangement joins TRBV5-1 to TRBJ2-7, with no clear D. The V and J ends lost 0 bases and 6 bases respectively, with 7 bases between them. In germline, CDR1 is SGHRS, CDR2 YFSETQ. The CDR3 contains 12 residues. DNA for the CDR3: TGCGCCAGCAGCTTGGTAGGCGGCGAGCAGTACTTC. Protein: CASSLVGGEQYF. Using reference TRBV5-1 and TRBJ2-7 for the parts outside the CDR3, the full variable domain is KAGVTQTPRYLIKTRGQQVTLSCSPISGHRSVSWYQQTPGQGLQFLFEYFSETQRNKGNFPGRFSGRQFSNSRSEMNVSTLELGDSALYLCASSLVGGEQYFGPGTRLTVT.

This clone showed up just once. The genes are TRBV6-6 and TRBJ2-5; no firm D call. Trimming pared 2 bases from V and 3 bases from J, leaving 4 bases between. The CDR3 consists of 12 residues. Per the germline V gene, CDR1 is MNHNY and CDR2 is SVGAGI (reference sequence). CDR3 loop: CASSYREETQYF. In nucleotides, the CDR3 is TGTGCCAGCAGTTACCGGGAAGAGACCCAGTACTTC.

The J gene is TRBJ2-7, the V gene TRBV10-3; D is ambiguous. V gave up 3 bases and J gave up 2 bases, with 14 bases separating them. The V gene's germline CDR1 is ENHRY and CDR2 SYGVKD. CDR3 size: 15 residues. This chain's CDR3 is CAISDYATAPYEQYF. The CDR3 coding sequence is TGTGCCATCAGTGACTACGCTACTGCTCCCTACGAGCAGTACTTC.

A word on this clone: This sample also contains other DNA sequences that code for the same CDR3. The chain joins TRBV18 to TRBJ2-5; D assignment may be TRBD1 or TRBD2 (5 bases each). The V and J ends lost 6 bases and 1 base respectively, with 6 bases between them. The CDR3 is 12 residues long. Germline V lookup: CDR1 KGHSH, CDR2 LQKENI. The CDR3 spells CASSRGQETQYF. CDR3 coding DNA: TGTGCCAGCTCGAGGGGCCAAGAGACCCAGTACTTC.

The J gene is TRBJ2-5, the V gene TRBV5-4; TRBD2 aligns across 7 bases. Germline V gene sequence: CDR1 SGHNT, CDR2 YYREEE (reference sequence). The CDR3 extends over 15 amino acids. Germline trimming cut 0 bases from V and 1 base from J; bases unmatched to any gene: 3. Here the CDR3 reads CASSLAGGTQETQYF. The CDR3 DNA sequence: TGTGCCAGCAGCTTGGCGGGAGGCACCCAAGAGACCCAGTACTTC. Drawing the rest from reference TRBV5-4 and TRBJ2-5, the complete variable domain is ETGVTQSPTHLIKTRGQQVTLRCSSQSGHNTVSWYQQALGQGPQFIFQYYREEENGRGNFPPRFSGLQFPNYSSELNVNALELDDSALYLCASSLAGGTQETQYFGPGTRLLVL.

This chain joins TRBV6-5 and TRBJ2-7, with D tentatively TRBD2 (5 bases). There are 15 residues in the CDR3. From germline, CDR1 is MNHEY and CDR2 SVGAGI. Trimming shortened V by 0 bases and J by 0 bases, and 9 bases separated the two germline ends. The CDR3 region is CASSYSIGLSYEQYF. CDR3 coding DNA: TGTGCCAGCAGTTACTCGATTGGACTCTCCTACGAGCAGTACTTC.

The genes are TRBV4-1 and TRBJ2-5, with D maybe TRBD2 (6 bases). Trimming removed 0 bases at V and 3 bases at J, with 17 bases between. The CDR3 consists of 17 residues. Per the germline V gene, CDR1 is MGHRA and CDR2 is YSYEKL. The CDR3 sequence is CASSQEFEATGEETQYF. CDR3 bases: TGCGCCAGCAGCCAAGAGTTCGAGGCAACGGGAGAAGAGACCCAGTACTTC.

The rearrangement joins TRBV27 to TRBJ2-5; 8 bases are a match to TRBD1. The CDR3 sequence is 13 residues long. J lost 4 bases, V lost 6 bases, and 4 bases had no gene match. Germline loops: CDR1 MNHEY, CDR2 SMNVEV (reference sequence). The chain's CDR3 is CASRKTGVETQYF. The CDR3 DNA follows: TGTGCCAGCAGGAAGACAGGGGTAGAGACCCAGTACTTC.

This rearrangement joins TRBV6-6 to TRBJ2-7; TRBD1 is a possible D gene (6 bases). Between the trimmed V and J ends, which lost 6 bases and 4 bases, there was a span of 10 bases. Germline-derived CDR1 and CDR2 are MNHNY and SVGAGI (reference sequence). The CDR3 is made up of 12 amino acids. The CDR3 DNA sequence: TGTGCCAGCAGCCCTGGACAGTACGAGCAGTACTTC. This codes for CASSPGQYEQYF.

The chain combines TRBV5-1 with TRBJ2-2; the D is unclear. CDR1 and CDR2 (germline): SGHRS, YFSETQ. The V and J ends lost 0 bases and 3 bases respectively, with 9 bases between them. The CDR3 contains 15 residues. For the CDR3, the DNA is TGCGCCAGCAGCTTGGACGCGCCGGACACCGGGGAGCTGTTTTTT. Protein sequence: CASSLDAPDTGELFF.

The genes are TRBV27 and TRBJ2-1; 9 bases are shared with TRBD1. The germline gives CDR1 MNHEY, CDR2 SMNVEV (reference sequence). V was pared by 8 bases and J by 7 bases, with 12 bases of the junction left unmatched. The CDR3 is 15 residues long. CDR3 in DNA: TGTGCCAGCGCCAGGGATGGGACAGGGATAAATGAGCAGTTCTTC. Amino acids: CASARDGTGINEQFF.